These 14 T cell receptor beta chains were all obtained from the same sample, sequenced in a study of shared clonotypes between healthy human individuals. The data were produced by immunoSEQ multiplex PCR, yet TCRdb's version contains in-frame clones alone and is incomplete. Seen here are 1.5 million to 2.5 million clones, approximately 95% observed once, and the top ten hold 1.2%. CD45RO-negative, CCR7-positively selected cells formed the naive CD8 fraction, excluding terminally differentiated effector memory CD45RA+ cells. Sequenced input: naive CD8+ T cells sorted from blood. The receptors were sampled from a man aged 18-30 years in good health.

About this clone: Relative to the germline gene, one junction end is altered; a read error may explain this. The J gene is TRBJ2-3, the V gene TRBV7-7; 11 nucleotides match TRBD1. The CDR3 has 14 residues. The germline V gene encodes CDR1 SSHAT and CDR2 FNYEAQ (reference sequence). The CDR3 is CASSLGQGADTQYF. The CDR3 DNA follows: TGTGCTAGCAGCTTGGGACAGGGGGCAGATACGCAGTATTTT.

The chain employs TRBV27 and TRBJ2-1; 7 nucleotides agree with TRBD2. The CDR3 is 16 amino acids. V lost 1 base to trimming and J lost 6 bases; unmatched junction nucleotides: 9. Germline V CDR1 and CDR2: MNHEY, SMNVEV (reference sequence). The CDR3 DNA reads as TGTGCCAGCAGTTTATTGCTAGCGGTACCGGGCAATGAGCAGTTCTTC. Translating gives CASSLLLAVPGNEQFF.

The chain is built from TRBV11-2 and TRBJ2-1; D remains unclear. The germline V gene has CDR1 SGHAT and CDR2 FQNNGV. This CDR3 spans 14 amino acids. Deletions cut 0 bases from V and 4 bases from J, with 7 bases between. DNA of the CDR3: TGTGCCAGCAGCTTAGATAACCAATACAATGAGCAGTTCTTC. It translates to CASSLDNQYNEQFF.

The CDR3 DNA is TGTGCCAGCAGCCCTGGGACAGAGTCCTACAATGAGCAGTTCTTC. It encodes CASSPGTESYNEQFF. This chain connects TRBV5-4 to TRBJ2-1; 7 nucleotides agree with TRBD1. V dropped 4 bases and J dropped 1; count of bases not matched to a gene: 5. Germline V gene lookup returns CDR1 SGHNT and CDR2 YYREEE (reference sequence). This CDR3 has 15 amino acids.

V is TRBV11-3 and J is TRBJ2-3; 9 nucleotides agree with TRBD2. This CDR3 is 16 amino acids long. The junction had 10 bases not matched to a gene; V was cut back by 5 bases and J by 4 bases. Per germline, CDR1 SGHNT and CDR2 YENEEA. The CDR3 nucleotides are TGTGCCAGCAGCCGGCCGGGACTAGCCAGGGCAGATACGCAGTATTTT. It codes for CASSRPGLARADTQYF.

Regarding this clone: Within the sample, other DNA sequences also encode this same CDR3. The chain links TRBV30 to TRBJ2-1; TRBD1 or TRBD2 may be the D gene (6 bases each). V lost 0 bases to trimming and J lost 2 bases, with 14 bases between them. The CDR3 is made up of 16 amino acids. Germline lookup yields CDR1 GTSNPN and CDR2 SVGIG (reference sequence). CDR3 nucleotide sequence: TGTGCCTGGAGTGTCAGAGGGGGGTGGACCTACAATGAGCAGTTCTTC. As protein: CAWSVRGGWTYNEQFF.

The gene calls are TRBV27 and TRBJ1-6; D is ambiguous. The V gene's germline CDR1 is MNHEY and CDR2 SMNVEV (reference sequence). The CDR3 runs to 12 residues. V was pared by 9 bases and J by 6 bases, with 9 bases between. DNA of the CDR3: TGTGCCAGTGGAGAGTTTAATTCACCCCTCCACTTT. Its translation: CASGEFNSPLHF.

The rearrangement joins TRBV4-1 to TRBJ1-2, with D perhaps TRBD1 (6 bases). Germline loops: CDR1 MGHRA, CDR2 YSYEKL. The ends were cut back, 0 bases at V and 11 bases at J, with 13 bases in the middle. The CDR3 is 13 amino acids. Here the CDR3 reads CASSQDGTGPYTF. DNA for the CDR3: TGCGCCAGCAGCCAAGATGGCACAGGGCCGTACACCTTC.

The J gene is TRBJ2-7, the V gene TRBV28, with D unresolved. Looked up from germline, CDR1 is MDHEN and CDR2 is SYDVKM. Trimming took off 2 bases at V and 0 bases at J, with 14 bases between the two ends. This CDR3 is 16 amino acids long. In nucleotides, the CDR3 is TGTGCCAGCAGTTTAGGGGTGGGCTACGGCTCCTACGAGCAGTACTTC. This sequence encodes CASSLGVGYGSYEQYF.

The chain is built from TRBV11-1 and TRBJ2-7; 7 bases agree with TRBD2. V gave up 5 bases and J gave up 1 base; unmatched junction bases: 8. Germline CDR1 reads SGHAT; CDR2 reads FQDESV (reference sequence). The CDR3 is 15 residues long. The CDR3 DNA follows: TGTGCCAGCAGCGTCGTACCTAGCGGATCCTACGAGCAGTACTTC. This codes for CASSVVPSGSYEQYF.

With respect to this clone: Other DNA sequences in the same sample also yield this CDR3. This chain joins TRBV28 and TRBJ2-2, with D perhaps matching TRBD2 (6 bases). The CDR3 contains 14 residues. The V gene lost 4 bases and the J gene lost 3 bases, with 9 bases spanning the gap. Per germline, CDR1 MDHEN and CDR2 SYDVKM. CDR3 protein: CASSSPGDTGELFF. CDR3 nucleotides: TGTGCCAGCAGTTCCCCGGGGGACACCGGGGAGCTGTTTTTT.

V gene TRBV7-6 combines with J gene TRBJ2-3; 9 nucleotides agree with TRBD2. Per germline, CDR1 SGHVS and CDR2 FNYEAQ. There are 18 residues in the CDR3. V dropped 5 bases and J dropped 1; count of bases not matched to a gene: 13. The CDR3 coding sequence is TGTGCCAGCAGCCCACTTACTAGCGGGTTATCTCGCACAGATACGCAGTATTTT. Translated: CASSPLTSGLSRTDTQYF.

The gene calls are TRBV9 and TRBJ2-2; 9 bases align to TRBD1. The trim removed 3 bases at V and 1 base at J, leaving 7 bases unmatched. The germline gives CDR1 SGDLS, CDR2 YYNGEE. The length of the CDR3 is 17 residues. CDR3 amino acids: CASSAPTGGENTGELFF. The CDR3 DNA reads TGTGCCAGCAGCGCACCTACAGGGGGCGAGAACACCGGGGAGCTGTTTTTT.

This clone was observed once. J is TRBJ1-2 and V is TRBV6-5; tentatively, D is TRBD1 (5 bases). V lost 6 bases to trimming and J lost 4 bases, with 15 bases between them. The CDR3 covers 14 residues. Looked up from germline, CDR1 is MNHEY and CDR2 is SVGAGI. In DNA, the CDR3 is TGTGCCAGCAGAATGGGCCCTGGGGGCTATGGCTACACCTTC. It encodes CASRMGPGGYGYTF.